What follows is one TCR beta chain and its context. This entry comes from a study of cytomegalovirus exposure and HLA in healthy donors. The primer mix had 60 Vbeta and 13 Jbeta primers. Data came from immunoSEQ multiplex PCR; TCRdb stores just in-frame clones and leaves some out. In the table there are 99,000 or so clones, about 70% of which are singletons. The specimen was PBMCs. This TCR came from a man under 40 in good health and CMV-seronegative.

The CDR3: CASSFLPGGGELFF. For the CDR3, the DNA is TGCGCCAGCAGCTTTCTGCCGGGAGGGGGGGAGCTGTTTTTT. The chain couples TRBV5-1 to TRBJ2-2; 8 bases fit TRBD2. Germline V gene sequence: CDR1 SGHRS, CDR2 YFSETQ. The J segment lost 8 bases and the V segment lost 2 bases, leaving 5 bases of the junction unmatched. This CDR3 has 14 amino acids.